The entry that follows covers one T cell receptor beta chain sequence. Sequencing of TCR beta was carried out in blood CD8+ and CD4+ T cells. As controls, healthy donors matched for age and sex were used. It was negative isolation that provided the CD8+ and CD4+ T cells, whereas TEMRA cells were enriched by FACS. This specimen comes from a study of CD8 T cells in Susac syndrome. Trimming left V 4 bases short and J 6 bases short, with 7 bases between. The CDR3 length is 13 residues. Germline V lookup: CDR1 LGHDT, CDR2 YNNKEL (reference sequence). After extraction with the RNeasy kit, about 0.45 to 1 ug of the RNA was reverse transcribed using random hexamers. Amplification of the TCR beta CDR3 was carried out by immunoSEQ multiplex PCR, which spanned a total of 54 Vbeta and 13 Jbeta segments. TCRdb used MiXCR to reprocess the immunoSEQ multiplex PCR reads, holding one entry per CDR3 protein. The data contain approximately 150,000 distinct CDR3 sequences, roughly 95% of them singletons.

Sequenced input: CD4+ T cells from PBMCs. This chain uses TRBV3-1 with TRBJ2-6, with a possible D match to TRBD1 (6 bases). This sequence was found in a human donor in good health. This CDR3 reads CASSPGVANVLTF. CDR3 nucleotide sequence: TGTGCCAGCAGCCCAGGGGTGGCCAACGTCCTGACTTTC. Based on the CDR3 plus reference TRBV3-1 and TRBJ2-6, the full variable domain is DTAVSQTPKYLVTQMGNDKSIKCEQNLGHDTMYWYKQDSKKFLKIMFSYNNKELIINETVPNRFSPKSPDKAHLNLHINSLELGDSAVYFCASSPGVANVLTFGAGSRLTVL.